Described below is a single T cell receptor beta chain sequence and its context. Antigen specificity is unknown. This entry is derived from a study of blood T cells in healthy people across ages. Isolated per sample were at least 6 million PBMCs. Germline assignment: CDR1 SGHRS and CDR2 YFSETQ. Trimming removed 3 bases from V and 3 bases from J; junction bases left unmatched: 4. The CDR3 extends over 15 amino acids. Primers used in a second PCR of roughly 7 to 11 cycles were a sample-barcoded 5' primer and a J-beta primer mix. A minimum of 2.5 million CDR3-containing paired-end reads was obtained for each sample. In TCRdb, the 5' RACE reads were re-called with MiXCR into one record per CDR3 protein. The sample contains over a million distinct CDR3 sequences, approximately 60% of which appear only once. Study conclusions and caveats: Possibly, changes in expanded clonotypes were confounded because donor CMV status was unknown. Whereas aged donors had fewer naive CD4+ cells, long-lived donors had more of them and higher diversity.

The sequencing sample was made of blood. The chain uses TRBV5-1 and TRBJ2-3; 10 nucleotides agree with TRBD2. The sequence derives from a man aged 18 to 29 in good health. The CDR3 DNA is TGCGCCAGCAGCTCCCCTAGCGGGGGAACAGATACGCAGTATTTT. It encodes CASSSPSGGTDTQYF.